This paragraph reports one T cell receptor (beta chain). In the source study's methods: The assay estimated nucleated cells by amplifying reference gene primers. Sequenced by immunoSEQ multiplex PCR; TCRdb stores in-frame clones only, minus some. V and J calls and clone size are copied from that table; D and trimming were computed from the DNA. The table records 300,000 to 350,000 clones, about nine tenths of them present only once. This entry is derived from a study of blood T cell repertoires in COVID-19. Looking at the study overall: There were acute and convalescent COVID-19 samples, and they came from the United States, Italy and Spain. PBMCs, B-cell-depleted T cells, or T cells provided the cDNA or gDNA that made up the material.

V was clipped by 5 bases and J by 3 bases; unmatched bases: 6. This CDR3 comprises 15 residues. Germline values: CDR1 LNHDA, CDR2 SQIVND (reference sequence). The sample consisted of peripheral blood. The sequence was obtained from a man aged 18 to 29 with active or convalescent COVID-19. The chain links TRBV19 to TRBJ2-3; TRBD2 aligns across 9 bases. The CDR3 spells CASSPSGIMTDTQYF. The CDR3 nucleotides are TGTGCCAGTAGTCCTAGCGGGATAATGACAGATACGCAGTATTTT. The entire variable domain, with the rest obtained from reference TRBV19 and TRBJ2-3, is as follows: DGGITQSPKYLFRKEGQNVTLSCEQNLNHDAMYWYRQDPGQGLRLIYYSQIVNDFQKGDIAEGYSVSREKKESFPLTVTSAQKNPTAFYLCASSPSGIMTDTQYFGPGTRLTVL.